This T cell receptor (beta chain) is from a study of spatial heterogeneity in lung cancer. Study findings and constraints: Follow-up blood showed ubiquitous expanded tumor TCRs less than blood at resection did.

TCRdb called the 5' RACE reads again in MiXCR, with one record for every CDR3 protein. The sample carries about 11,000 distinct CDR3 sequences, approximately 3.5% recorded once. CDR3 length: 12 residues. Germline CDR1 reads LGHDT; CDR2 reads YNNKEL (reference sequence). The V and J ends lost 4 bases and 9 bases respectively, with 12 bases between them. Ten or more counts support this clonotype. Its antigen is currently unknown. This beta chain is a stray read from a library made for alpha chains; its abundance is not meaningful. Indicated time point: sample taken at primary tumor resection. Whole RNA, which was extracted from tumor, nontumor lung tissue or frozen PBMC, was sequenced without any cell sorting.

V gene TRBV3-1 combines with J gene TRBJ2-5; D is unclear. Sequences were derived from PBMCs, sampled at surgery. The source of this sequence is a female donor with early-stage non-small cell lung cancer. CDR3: CASSRGDGPQYF. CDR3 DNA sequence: TGTGCCAGCAGCCGAGGAGACGGCCCCCAGTACTTC.